This TCR beta chain was observed in a study of shared clonotypes between healthy human individuals. About the study: For every donor, three CD4 naive, three CD4 memory, two CD8 naive and one CD8 memory plates were used.

The donors were all Caucasian adults (living in Nashville, Tennessee). The study ran the assay at deep level. Sequencing was performed with immunoSEQ multiplex PCR; in TCRdb, only in-frame clones are kept and a portion is missing. The sample consists of over a million clones, around 82% of them appearing once. The CDR3 has 16 amino acids. V trimming: 5 bases; J trimming: 1 base; junction bases outside the gene matches: 2. CDR1 SGHTA and CDR2 FQGTGA come from the germline V gene. Study-level points and caveats: Estimated richness was generally greater in naive than memory subsets.

About this clone itself: Its antigen is undetermined.

This TCR was recovered from a man younger than 35 in good health. Some clones in this sample may be carry-over from other donors' samples. The specimen was memory CD4+ T cells from PBMCs. The subset was: CD45RA-negative fraction. The gene calls are TRBV7-3 and TRBJ2-2, with 12 bases fitting TRBD2. The CDR3 coding sequence is TGTGCCAGCAGCCCGACTAGCGGGAGGAACACCGGGGAGCTGTTTTTT. It encodes CASSPTSGRNTGELFF.